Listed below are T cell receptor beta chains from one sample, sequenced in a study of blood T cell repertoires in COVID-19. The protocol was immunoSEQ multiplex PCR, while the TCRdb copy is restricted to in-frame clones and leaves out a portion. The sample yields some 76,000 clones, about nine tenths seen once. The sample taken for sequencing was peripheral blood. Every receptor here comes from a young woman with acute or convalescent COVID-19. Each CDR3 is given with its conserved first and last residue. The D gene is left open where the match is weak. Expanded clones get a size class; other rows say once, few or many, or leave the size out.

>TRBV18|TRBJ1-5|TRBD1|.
TGTGCCAGCTCATCGGGACAGGGAAGTCAGCCCCAGCATTTT
CASSSGQGSQPQHF
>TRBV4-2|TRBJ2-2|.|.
TGTGCCAGCAGCCAAGAGAGACAGAACACCGGGGAGCTGTTTTTT
CASSQERQNTGELFF
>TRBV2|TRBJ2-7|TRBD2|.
TGTGCCAGCAGCCTTTTTGGGACTAGCGTAACCTACGAGCAGTACTTC
CASSLFGTSVTYEQYF
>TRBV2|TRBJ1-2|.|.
TGTGCCAGCAGTCACAGGGCAACTAACTATGGCTACACCTTC
CASSHRATNYGYTF
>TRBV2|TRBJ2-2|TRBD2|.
TGTGCCAGCAGTGAGCGACTAGCGGTGAACACCGGGGAGCTGTTTTTT
CASSERLAVNTGELFF
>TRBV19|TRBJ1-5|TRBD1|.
TGTGCCAGTAGTACGACAGGGGGCCAGCAGCCCCAGCATTTT
CASSTTGGQQPQHF
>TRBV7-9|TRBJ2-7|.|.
TGTGCCAGCAGCCCGGCGGGCGGATACGAGCAGTACTTC
CASSPAGGYEQYF
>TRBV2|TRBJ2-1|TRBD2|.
TGTGCCAGCAGTGGGACTAGCGGGGGGTTCGGTGAGCAGTTCTTC
CASSGTSGGFGEQFF
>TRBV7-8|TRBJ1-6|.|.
TGTGCCAGCAACCTAACCGCAGGGGCTCCAAAACCCCATGGGTCACCCCTCCACTTT
CASNLTAGAPKPHGSPLHF
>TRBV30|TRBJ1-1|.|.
TGTGCCCTCGGGGAGAACACTGAAGCTTTCTTT
CALGENTEAFF
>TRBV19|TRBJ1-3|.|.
TGTGCCTCCAGGGAGGTGAGCTCTGGAAACACCATATATTTT
CASREVSSGNTIYF
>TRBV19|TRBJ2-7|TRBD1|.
TGTGCCAGTAGTATCGACAGGGGAACCTACGAGCAGTACTTC
CASSIDRGTYEQYF
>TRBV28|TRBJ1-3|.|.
TGTGCCAGCAGTTTCTCCCCCTCTGGAAACACCATATATTTT
CASSFSPSGNTIYF
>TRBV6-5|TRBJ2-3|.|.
TGTGCCAGCAAGATCGGGTCCCGGGATACGCAGTATTTT
CASKIGSRDTQYF
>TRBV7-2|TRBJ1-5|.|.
TGTGCCAGCAGCTTTAACAGGGACGCGCGGCCCCAGCATTTT
CASSFNRDARPQHF
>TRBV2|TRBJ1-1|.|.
TGTGCCAGCAGTGAGGGGGGGTACACTGAAGCTTTCTTT
CASSEGGYTEAFF
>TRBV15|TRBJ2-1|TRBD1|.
TGTGCCACCAGCACCCGAACCGGGACAGGGGACAATGAGCAGTTCTTC
CATSTRTGTGDNEQFF
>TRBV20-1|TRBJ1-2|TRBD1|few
TGCAGTGCTAGTACGGGACAGGGCTCGACTAACTATGGCTACACCTTC
CSASTGQGSTNYGYTF
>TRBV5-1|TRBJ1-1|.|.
TGCGCCAGCAAGGTGGAGGTCTGGGTGAACACTGAAGCTTTCTTT
CASKVEVWVNTEAFF
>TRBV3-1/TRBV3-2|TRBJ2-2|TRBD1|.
TGTGCCAGCAGCGTACCACGACAGGGATCGAACACCGGGGAGCTGTTTTTT
CASSVPRQGSNTGELFF
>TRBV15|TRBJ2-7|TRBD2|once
TGTGCCACCAGCAGAGACCCACCGGGACAGAGGCTCACTAGCGGGCGGTCCTACGAGCAGTACTTC
CATSRDPPGQRLTSGRSYEQYF
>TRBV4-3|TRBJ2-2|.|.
TGCGCCAGCAGCATCGGGATTAACACCGGGGAGCTGTTTTTT
CASSIGINTGELFF
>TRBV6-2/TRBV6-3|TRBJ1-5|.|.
TGTGCCAGCAGTTACTCGGGGGGGACCCAGCCCCAGCATTTT
CASSYSGGTQPQHF
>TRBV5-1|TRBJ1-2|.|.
TGCGCCAGCAAAGAGGGAAATTCTAACTATGGCTACACCTTC
CASKEGNSNYGYTF
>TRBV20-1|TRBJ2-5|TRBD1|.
TGCAGTGCTAGTGGCGGAATGGGACAGATACAAGAGACCCAGTACTTC
CSASGGMGQIQETQYF
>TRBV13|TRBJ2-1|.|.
TGTGCCAGCAGCCTTAGACGTTGGAGCTCCTACAATGAGCAGTTCTTC
CASSLRRWSSYNEQFF
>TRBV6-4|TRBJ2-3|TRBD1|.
TGTGCCAGCAGTGAACAGGGGAGCACAGATACGCAGTATTTT
CASSEQGSTDTQYF
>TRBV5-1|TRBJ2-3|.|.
TGCGCCAGCAGCTCCCTACTAGCCACAGATACGCAGTATTTT
CASSSLLATDTQYF
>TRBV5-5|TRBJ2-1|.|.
TGTGCCAGCAGACTAGGAGCTGAGCAGTTCTTC
CASRLGAEQFF
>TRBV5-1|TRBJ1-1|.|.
TGCGCCAGCAGCCCTGAGGGAAGAATTGCTGAAGCTTTCTTT
CASSPEGRIAEAFF
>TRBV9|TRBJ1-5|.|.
TGTGCCAGCAGCGTAGGGGGGGATGGAAATCAGCCCCAGCATTTT
CASSVGGDGNQPQHF
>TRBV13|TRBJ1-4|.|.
TGTGCCAGCAGCGCCGGCCGCGGGTGGAATGAAAAACTGTTTTTT
CASSAGRGWNEKLFF